These 17 T cell receptor beta chains were all obtained from the same sample, sequenced in a study of blood T cell repertoires in COVID-19. Method: immunoSEQ multiplex PCR; TCRdb's copy keeps in-frame clones and lacks some. The top ten clones hold less than 3.5% of a sample with 300,000 to 350,000 clones, around 90% of them seen once. The sample taken for sequencing was peripheral blood. These receptors were taken from a woman aged 18 to 35 who had recovered from COVID-19.

The rearrangement joins TRBV27 to TRBJ1-2; 7 bases agree with TRBD1. The CDR3 contains 14 residues. CDR1 and CDR2 (germline): MNHEY, SMNVEV (reference sequence). Losses at the gene ends were 6 bases for V and 2 bases for J; bases not matched to a gene: 6. CDR3 protein: CASSSTGINYGYTF. CDR3 bases: TGTGCCAGCAGCTCGACAGGGATAAACTATGGCTACACCTTC.

The rearrangement uses TRBV12-5 and TRBJ2-2; TRBD1 matches at 7 bases. This CDR3 is built from 15 residues. From germline, CDR1 is LGHNT and CDR2 FRNRAP. V dropped 3 bases and J dropped 7; count of bases not matched to a gene: 8. This CDR3 is CASGFEQGLVGELFF. The CDR3 DNA reads TGTGCTAGTGGTTTCGAACAGGGGCTCGTCGGGGAGCTGTTTTTT.

The CDR3 reads CASSQVATANTGELFF. The CDR3 coding sequence is TGCGCCAGCAGCCAAGTTGCAACAGCGAACACCGGGGAGCTGTTTTTT. This rearrangement joins TRBV4-3 to TRBJ2-2; D is ambiguous. Germline CDR1 LGHNA, CDR2 YSLEER. CDR3 length: 16 residues. Trimming shortened V by 1 base and J by 0 bases, and 9 bases separated the two germline ends.

V is TRBV7-2 and J is TRBJ2-4, with 8 bases that match TRBD1. V was clipped by 3 bases and J by 1 base; unmatched bases: 2. This CDR3 comprises 15 residues. Germline CDR1 and CDR2: SGHTA and FQGNSA. The CDR3 sequence: CASSFRQGAKNIQYF. CDR3 bases: TGTGCCAGCAGCTTCCGACAGGGGGCCAAAAACATTCAGTACTTC.

V gene TRBV2 combines with J gene TRBJ2-3; 10 positions match TRBD2. In germline, CDR1 is SNHLY, CDR2 FYNNEI. This CDR3 region has 16 residues. The V and J ends lost 3 bases and 5 bases, in that order; junction bases with no gene match: 8. The CDR3 DNA follows: TGTGCCAGCAGTGATCCCCTAGCGGGAGTTGTAGATACGCAGTATTTT. Translation: CASSDPLAGVVDTQYF. Variable domain in full (rest from reference TRBV2 and TRBJ2-3): EPEVTQTPSHQVTQMGQEVILRCVPISNHLYFYWYRQILGQKVEFLVSFYNNEISEKSEIFDDQFSVERPDGSNFTLKIRSTKLEDSAMYFCASSDPLAGVVDTQYFGPGTRLTVL.

V usage is TRBV5-1 and J usage is TRBJ2-1, with 9 positions matching TRBD2. The J segment lost 9 bases and the V segment lost 0 bases, leaving 7 bases of the junction unmatched. Germline V gene data show CDR1 as SGHRS and CDR2 as YFSETQ. The CDR3 runs to 15 residues. The CDR3 here is CASSLASGVRSEQFF. For the CDR3, the DNA is TGCGCCAGCAGCTTGGCTAGCGGGGTCCGGAGTGAGCAGTTCTTC.

This chain links TRBV5-3 with TRBJ2-7; TRBD2 agrees at 11 bases. TRBV5-3 carries the ORF label, with uncertain function. The length of the CDR3 is 15 residues. V gave up 4 bases and J gave up 7 bases; unmatched junction bases: 10. The CDR3 nucleotides are TGTGCCAGAAGCCAACCGGGACTAGCGGATTGTGAGCAGTACGTC. Translation: CARSQPGLADCEQYV.

This chain joins TRBV2 and TRBJ1-2, with TRBD1 matching 7 bases. V was pared by 6 bases and J by 0 bases, with 10 bases of the junction left unmatched. The CDR3 is 16 amino acids. Germline V lookup: CDR1 SNHLY, CDR2 FYNNEI. The CDR3 DNA reads as TGTGCCAGCAGGCTCGGGACAGCTATTCCTAACTATGGCTACACCTTC. It translates to CASRLGTAIPNYGYTF.

The chain carries TRBV10-2 and TRBJ2-3; 13 positions match TRBD2. The CDR3 contains 14 residues. Trimming at V came to 9 bases and at J to 8 bases, leaving 8 bases not matched to a gene. Per the germline V gene, CDR1 is WSHSY and CDR2 is SAAADI. CDR3 DNA: TGCGCCAGTCGGACTAGCGGGAGTTATGGTACGCAGTATTTT. It specifies CASRTSGSYGTQYF.

The gene calls are TRBV5-1 and TRBJ2-3; D is perhaps TRBD1 (6 bases). Trimming took off 4 bases at V and 0 bases at J, with 9 bases between the two ends. The CDR3 extends over 14 amino acids. Germline CDR1 and CDR2: SGHRS and YFSETQ. As DNA, the CDR3 is TGCGCCAGCAGCAGTAGGGGGAGCACAGATACGCAGTATTTT. Its protein is CASSSRGSTDTQYF.

This chain joins TRBV4-1 and TRBJ2-1, with D perhaps matching TRBD2 (5 bases). The CDR3 has 15 amino acids. Per the germline V gene, CDR1 is MGHRA and CDR2 is YSYEKL. Trimming took 5 bases from V and 0 from J, leaving 11 bases between them. The chain's CDR3 is CASSLAQSSYNEQFF. Here the CDR3 DNA reads TGCGCCAGCAGCTTAGCGCAAAGCTCCTACAATGAGCAGTTCTTC.

CDR3 DNA: TGTGCCAGCAGCCCAGGGGCGAATAGCTACACCTTC. This gives the protein CASSPGANSYTF. The chain uses TRBV6-2 or TRBV6-3 and TRBJ1-2; D might be TRBD1 (6 bases). The CDR3 sequence is 12 residues long. Trimming left V 6 bases short and J 9 bases short, with 14 bases between. CDR1 is MNHEY and CDR2 is SVGEGT in the germline V gene.

V and J are TRBV30 and TRBJ2-5; D is possibly TRBD1 (5 bases). The CDR3 extends over 17 amino acids. In germline, CDR1 is GTSNPN, CDR2 SVGIG (reference sequence). Trimming shortened V by 2 bases and J by 2 bases, and 21 bases separated the two germline ends. CDR3 bases: TGTGCCTGGAGTTTAGCCCGCCCACAGGCCCTTCAAGAGACCCAGTACTTC. This gives the protein CAWSLARPQALQETQYF.

V usage is TRBV4-1 and J usage is TRBJ1-1, with D possibly being TRBD1 (5 bases). Germline loops: CDR1 MGHRA, CDR2 YSYEKL. This CDR3 has 15 amino acids. V dropped 4 bases and J dropped 7 bases, with 19 bases sitting between them. CDR3 amino acids: CASSPSLGEVLEAFF. CDR3 bases: TGCGCCAGCAGCCCCTCTTTGGGGGAGGTCCTTGAAGCTTTCTTT.

This clone has only one observation. The V gene is TRBV2, the J gene TRBJ1-2; D gene ambiguous. V gave up 7 bases and J gave up 8 bases, with 17 bases separating them. CDR1 SNHLY and CDR2 FYNNEI come from the germline V gene. The CDR3 has 13 residues. This CDR3 is CASTEVGEAGYTF. CDR3 DNA sequence: TGTGCCAGCACCGAAGTGGGAGAGGCGGGCTACACCTTC.

The CDR3 DNA follows: TGTGCCAGCAGCGAGCAGGGGACCGCAGATACGCAGTATTTT. This translates into CASSEQGTADTQYF. The rearrangement links TRBV9 to TRBJ2-3; D is perhaps TRBD1 (6 bases). V was cut by 3 bases and J by 4 bases, with 12 bases left in between. CDR1 and CDR2 (germline): SGDLS, YYNGEE. This CDR3 contains 14 residues.

This clone was observed once. The chain has TRBV11-2 and TRBJ2-7, with D unresolved. V was clipped by 6 bases and J by 2 bases, with 11 bases between them. This CDR3 spans 13 amino acids. The germline CDR1 and CDR2 sequences are SGHAT and FQNNGV. CDR3 in DNA: TGTGCCAGCAGTCTAGACCGAGCCTACGAGCAGTACGTC. It encodes CASSLDRAYEQYV.